The 11 T cell receptor beta chains given below trace back to one sample, sequenced in a study of cytomegalovirus exposure and HLA in healthy donors. The PCR employed 60 Vbeta primers together with 13 Jbeta primers. Method: immunoSEQ multiplex PCR; TCRdb's copy keeps in-frame clones and lacks some. The profile covers roughly 260,000 clones, with 84% appearing a single time and roughly 2% taken by the ten largest. The source material was PBMCs. The source of these receptors is a woman aged 40 to 50 in good health and CMV-seropositive.

The chain links TRBV7-9 to TRBJ2-3; D may be TRBD2 (5 bases). The V end was cut by 1 base, the J end by 6 bases, with 11 bases between. Germline V gene lookup returns CDR1 SEHNR and CDR2 FQNEAQ (reference sequence). CDR3 length: 14 residues. CDR3 DNA: TGTGCCAGCAGCTTAGAGGAGGTGAGGGATACGCAGTATTTT. It codes for CASSLEEVRDTQYF.

The chain recombines TRBV30 with TRBJ2-7; 7 bases are a match to TRBD1. This CDR3 spans 15 amino acids. V dropped 3 bases and J dropped 4; count of bases not matched to a gene: 12. Germline V CDR1 and CDR2: GTSNPN, SVGIG (reference sequence). CDR3 coding DNA: TGTGCCTGGAGCCTGGAGAGGGGGCATCTATACGAGCAGTACTTC. Encoded protein: CAWSLERGHLYEQYF.

V is TRBV5-1 and J is TRBJ1-5; TRBD1 might be the D (5 bases). Per germline, CDR1 SGHRS and CDR2 YFSETQ. V gave up 0 bases and J gave up 6 bases, with 10 bases separating them. This CDR3 spans 14 amino acids. The CDR3 nucleotides are TGCGCCAGCAGCTTGGGCAGGGAGGGTCAGCCCCAGCATTTT. Translating it yields CASSLGREGQPQHF.

The chain combines TRBV11-3 with TRBJ1-1, with TRBD1 matching 7 bases. After removal of 4 bases from V and 1 base from J, the junction contained 9 bases not matched to a gene. The germline gives CDR1 SGHNT, CDR2 YENEEA. The CDR3 contains 16 residues. CDR3 in amino acids: CASSSRTGVTNTEAFF. In DNA, the CDR3 is TGTGCCAGCAGCTCACGGACAGGCGTAACGAACACTGAAGCTTTCTTT.

The table lists this clone with a count of one. V gene TRBV15 combines with J gene TRBJ1-4, with unresolved D. Germline-derived CDR1 and CDR2 are LNHNV and YYDKDF (reference sequence). Trimming stripped 0 bases from V and 0 bases from J, with 5 bases between. This CDR3 region has 15 residues. CDR3 in amino acids: CATSRDPATNEKLFF. CDR3 nucleotides: TGTGCCACCAGCAGAGATCCTGCAACTAATGAAAAACTGTTTTTT. Using reference TRBV15 and TRBJ1-4 for the parts outside the CDR3, the full variable domain is DAMVIQNPRYQVTQFGKPVTLSCSQTLNHNVMYWYQQKSSQAPKLLFHYYDKDFNNEADTPDNFQSRRPNTSFCFLDIRSPGLGDTAMYLCATSRDPATNEKLFFGSGTQLSVL.

This chain uses TRBV13 with TRBJ2-5; TRBD2 agrees at 7 bases. The CDR3 is 15 residues long. V lost 4 bases to trimming and J lost 3 bases; unmatched junction nucleotides: 8. CDR1 is PRHDT and CDR2 is FYEKMQ in the germline V gene (reference sequence). CDR3 sequence reads: CASSSHPGTKETQYF. The CDR3 DNA follows: TGTGCCAGCAGCTCCCACCCCGGGACTAAAGAGACCCAGTACTTC.

The chain couples TRBV21-1 to TRBJ1-5. TRBV21-1 is flagged as a pseudogene. This CDR3 region has 17 residues. CDR3 protein: CASSLYRLGGLNQPQHF. The CDR3 DNA reads as TGTGCCAGCAGCCTCTACAGGCTTGGAGGGCTTAATCAGCCCCAGCATTTT.

The chain has TRBV2 and TRBJ1-4, with TRBD1 as a possible D gene (5 bases). Germline-derived CDR1 and CDR2 are SNHLY and FYNNEI. The CDR3 extends over 14 amino acids. V shed 8 bases and J shed 4 bases, with 14 bases lying between them. CDR3: CASLVKGNNEKLFF. CDR3 DNA sequence: TGTGCCAGCCTAGTTAAGGGGAATAATGAAAAACTGTTTTTT.

This clone was counted a single time. For the CDR3, the DNA is TGTGCCAGCAGCTCCCCTACCTCCACTGAAGCTTTCTTT. It specifies CASSSPTSTEAFF. The rearrangement uses TRBV7-9 and TRBJ1-1; D not resolved. The V gene lost 4 bases and the J gene lost 4 bases, with 10 bases spanning the gap. The CDR3 covers 13 residues. Germline V gene lookup returns CDR1 SEHNR and CDR2 FQNEAQ (reference sequence).

V and J are TRBV10-1 and TRBJ2-1, with 8 bases that match TRBD2. Germline V CDR1 and CDR2: WNHNN, SYGVQD (reference sequence). The trim removed 3 bases at V and 2 bases at J, leaving 3 bases unmatched. The CDR3 loop spans 15 amino acids. CDR3 nucleotide sequence: TGCGCCAGCAGTGAATCTAGCGGGCCCTACAATGAGCAGTTCTTC. Its protein product is CASSESSGPYNEQFF.

This clone has only a few counts. The chain combines TRBV29-1 with TRBJ1-2; D remains ambiguous. Trimming removed 8 bases from V and 3 bases from J, with 10 bases in between. Germline CDR1 SQVTM, CDR2 ANQGSEA. The CDR3 is 11 amino acids. Written as DNA, the CDR3 is TGCAGCAGCCAAATCGACTATGGCTACACCTTC. Residues: CSSQIDYGYTF. The variable domain in full, with the rest retrieved from reference TRBV29-1 and TRBJ1-2, is SAVISQKPSRDICQRGTSLTIQCQVDSQVTMMFWYRQQPGQSLTLIATANQGSEATYESGFVIDKFPISRPNLTFSTLTVSNMSPEDSSIYLCSSQIDYGYTFGSGTRLTVV.